This TCR beta chain comes out of a study of identical twins. Study results and limitations: Interpretation of the results relied on cross-sectional statistical analysis and not on following the same donors. Possibly, invariant MAIT and iNKT cells partly confounded zero-insertion analyses.

Template switching created a universal primer site, and the cDNA included unique molecular identifiers. TCRdb re-called the 5' RACE reads through MiXCR, storing one row per CDR3 protein. The table records under 350,000 distinct CDR3 sequences, more than 8% of them present only once. V lost 5 bases, J lost 5 bases, and 13 bases stayed unmatched. The CDR3 runs to 16 residues. Germline CDR1 and CDR2: DFQATT and SNEGSKA (reference sequence). This clonotype was seen repeatedly, ten times or more. Its specificity is not known. These data were also reused for a study on yellow fever vaccine responses in identical twins. Per that paper: In identical twins, vaccine T cell responses appeared partly shared and partly individual.

The TCR sequence derives from a young woman in good health. The sample comprised CD8+ T cells sorted from blood. The gene calls are TRBV20-1 and TRBJ2-1, with 9 bases matching TRBD2. The CDR3 here is CSARSYSSGDDNEQFF. As DNA, the CDR3 is TGCAGTGCTCGATCCTATTCTAGCGGGGACGACAATGAGCAGTTCTTC.